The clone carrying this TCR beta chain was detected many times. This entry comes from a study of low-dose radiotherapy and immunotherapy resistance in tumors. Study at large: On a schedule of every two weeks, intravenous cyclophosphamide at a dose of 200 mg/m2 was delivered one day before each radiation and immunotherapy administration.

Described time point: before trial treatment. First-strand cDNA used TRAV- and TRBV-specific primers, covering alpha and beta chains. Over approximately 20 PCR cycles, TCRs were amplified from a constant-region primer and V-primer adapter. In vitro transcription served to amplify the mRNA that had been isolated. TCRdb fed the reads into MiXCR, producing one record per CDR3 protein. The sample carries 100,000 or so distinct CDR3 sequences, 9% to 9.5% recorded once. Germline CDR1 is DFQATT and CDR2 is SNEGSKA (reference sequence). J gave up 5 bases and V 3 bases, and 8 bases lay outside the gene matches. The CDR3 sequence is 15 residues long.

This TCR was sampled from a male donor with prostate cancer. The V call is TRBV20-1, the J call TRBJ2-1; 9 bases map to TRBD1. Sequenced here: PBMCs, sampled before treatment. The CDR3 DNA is TGCAGTGCTAGGGGGCAGGGACAGGGTAACAATGAGCAGTTCTTC. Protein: CSARGQGQGNNEQFF.